The rows below give T cell receptor beta chains drawn from one sample of a study of T cells in Graves' hyperthyroidism and ophthalmopathy. Via MiXCR, TCRdb re-called the multiplex PCR reads, giving one row per CDR3 protein. Here the sample spans 450,000 to 650,000 distinct CDR3 sequences, 14% being singletons. Sequenced material: blood. The receptors were sampled from a woman younger than 35 with Graves' ophthalmopathy. The CDR3 runs from the conserved cysteine through the conserved F or W. D genes are given only for firm matches. The size of a clone is reported for some rows only, either as once, few or many, or as a class for expanded clones.

V gene: TRBV5-8; D gene: .; clone size: few; J gene: TRBJ2-1; CDR3 protein: CASSLPELLLSSYNEQFF; CDR3 DNA: TGTGCCAGCAGCTTGCCAGAACTTCTACTAAGCTCCTACAATGAGCAGTTCTTC
V gene: TRBV28; D gene: .; clone size: few; J gene: TRBJ1-1; CDR3 protein: CASSFPTGSGTEAFF; CDR3 DNA: TGTGCCAGCAGTTTCCCCACAGGTAGTGGGACTGAAGCTTTCTTT
V gene: TRBV12-3/TRBV12-4; D gene: TRBD1; clone size: many; J gene: TRBJ2-5; CDR3 protein: CASSRHRGQETQYF; CDR3 DNA: TGTGCCAGCAGCAGGCACAGGGGGCAAGAGACCCAGTACTTC
V gene: TRBV30; D gene: .; clone size: many; J gene: TRBJ1-6; CDR3 protein: CAWSVRGNSPLHF; CDR3 DNA: TGTGCCTGGAGTGTTAGGGGGAATTCACCCCTCCACTTT
V gene: TRBV19; D gene: .; clone size: few; J gene: TRBJ1-5; CDR3 protein: CASSIYMRSNQPQHF; CDR3 DNA: TGTGCCAGTAGTATTTACATGAGGAGCAATCAGCCCCAGCATTTT
V gene: TRBV18; D gene: TRBD2; clone size: few; J gene: TRBJ2-5; CDR3 protein: CASSSSGLAGDKQYF; CDR3 DNA: TGTGCCAGCTCGTCCTCGGGACTAGCGGGTGATAAACAGTACTTC
V gene: TRBV7-9; D gene: .; clone size: many; J gene: TRBJ1-2; CDR3 protein: CASSLSGAEGLGYTF; CDR3 DNA: TGTGCCAGCAGCTTAAGCGGCGCCGAGGGGCTGGGCTACACCTTC
V gene: TRBV29-1; D gene: .; clone size: many; J gene: TRBJ2-7; CDR3 protein: CSVEDDTFYEQYF; CDR3 DNA: TGCAGCGTTGAAGACGACACCTTCTACGAGCAGTACTTC
V gene: TRBV2; D gene: TRBD1; clone size: many; J gene: TRBJ1-2; CDR3 protein: CASSESAGGGYTF; CDR3 DNA: TGTGCCAGCAGTGAGTCGGCAGGGGGTGGCTACACCTTC
V gene: TRBV20-1; D gene: .; clone size: many; J gene: TRBJ1-2; CDR3 protein: CSARYSGSYGYTF; CDR3 DNA: TGCAGTGCTAGATATTCGGGGAGCTATGGCTACACCTTC
V gene: TRBV9; D gene: .; clone size: .; J gene: TRBJ2-1; CDR3 protein: CASSPPLRGYNEQFF; CDR3 DNA: TGTGCCAGCAGCCCCCCTTTAAGAGGCTACAATGAGCAGTTCTTC
V gene: TRBV9; D gene: .; clone size: .; J gene: TRBJ2-7; CDR3 protein: CASGRDFSYEQYF; CDR3 DNA: TGTGCCAGCGGCCGGGATTTCTCCTACGAGCAGTACTTC
V gene: TRBV24-1; D gene: TRBD2; clone size: many; J gene: TRBJ2-3; CDR3 protein: CATSDSAGEGTDTQYF; CDR3 DNA: TGTGCCACCAGTGATTCAGCGGGAGAAGGCACAGATACGCAGTATTTT
V gene: TRBV7-2; D gene: TRBD2; clone size: many; J gene: TRBJ2-2; CDR3 protein: CASRAGGLASAGELFF; CDR3 DNA: TGTGCCAGCCGGGCAGGGGGACTAGCGTCGGCCGGGGAGCTGTTTTTT
V gene: TRBV6-1; D gene: .; clone size: few; J gene: TRBJ2-7; CDR3 protein: CASTGALLNTYEQYF; CDR3 DNA: TGTGCCAGCACAGGGGCCCTACTAAACACGTACGAGCAGTACTTC
V gene: TRBV28; D gene: TRBD1; clone size: .; J gene: TRBJ2-3; CDR3 protein: CASSFQGANTQYF; CDR3 DNA: TGTGCCAGCAGTTTTCAGGGGGCGAATACGCAGTATTTT
V gene: TRBV12-3/TRBV12-4; D gene: TRBD1; clone size: few; J gene: TRBJ1-4; CDR3 protein: CASSWGQGARLFF; CDR3 DNA: TGTGCCAGCAGTTGGGGACAGGGGGCGCGACTGTTTTTT
V gene: TRBV29-1; D gene: .; clone size: few; J gene: TRBJ1-3; CDR3 protein: CSVGGAGNTIYF; CDR3 DNA: TGCAGCGTTGGCGGGGCTGGAAACACCATATATTTT
V gene: TRBV14; D gene: .; clone size: few; J gene: TRBJ1-2; CDR3 protein: CASSRNRDNTYGYTF; CDR3 DNA: TGTGCCAGCAGCCGAAACCGGGACAACACGTATGGCTACACCTTC
V gene: TRBV18; D gene: .; clone size: many; J gene: TRBJ2-5; CDR3 protein: CASSPGRQETQYF; CDR3 DNA: TGTGCCAGCTCACCGGGCCGCCAAGAGACCCAGTACTTC
V gene: TRBV5-1; D gene: TRBD2; clone size: many; J gene: TRBJ2-1; CDR3 protein: CASSSLSAGGANEQFF; CDR3 DNA: TGCGCCAGCAGCTCCCTTTCGGCGGGAGGGGCTAATGAGCAGTTCTTC
V gene: TRBV4-1; D gene: TRBD2; clone size: .; J gene: TRBJ2-3; CDR3 protein: CASSQVGSGVTDTQYF; CDR3 DNA: TGCGCCAGCAGCCAAGTTGGGAGCGGGGTCACAGATACGCAGTATTTT
V gene: TRBV7-9; D gene: .; clone size: many; J gene: TRBJ2-1; CDR3 protein: CASRPPGLLYNEQFF; CDR3 DNA: TGTGCCAGCAGACCACCGGGGCTTCTCTACAATGAGCAGTTCTTC
V gene: TRBV6-5; D gene: .; clone size: .; J gene: TRBJ1-1; CDR3 protein: CASSYSGRVQNTEAFF; CDR3 DNA: TGTGCCAGCAGTTACTCAGGCCGGGTCCAGAACACTGAAGCTTTCTTT
V gene: TRBV30; D gene: TRBD1; clone size: many; J gene: TRBJ1-2; CDR3 protein: CAWRGQGHYGYTF; CDR3 DNA: TGTGCCTGGAGGGGACAGGGCCACTATGGCTACACCTTC
V gene: TRBV13; D gene: TRBD1; clone size: many; J gene: TRBJ1-1; CDR3 protein: CASSPGWDSEVIMNTEAFF; CDR3 DNA: TGTGCCAGCAGCCCGGGTTGGGACAGTGAAGTTATCATGAACACTGAAGCTTTCTTT
V gene: TRBV12-3/TRBV12-4; D gene: .; clone size: many; J gene: TRBJ1-4; CDR3 protein: CASSLYPARRKLFF; CDR3 DNA: TGTGCCAGCAGTTTATATCCCGCAAGGCGGAAACTGTTTTTT
V gene: TRBV3-1; D gene: .; clone size: many; J gene: TRBJ2-7; CDR3 protein: CASSPGEPHEQYF; CDR3 DNA: TGTGCCAGCAGCCCCGGAGAACCCCACGAGCAGTACTTC
V gene: TRBV4-2; D gene: .; clone size: few; J gene: TRBJ1-4; CDR3 protein: CASSQVNPTELFF; CDR3 DNA: TGTGCCAGCAGCCAAGTAAACCCGACGGAACTGTTTTTT
V gene: TRBV24-1; D gene: .; clone size: few; J gene: TRBJ2-7; CDR3 protein: CATSHDGAYEQYF; CDR3 DNA: TGTGCCACCTCTCATGACGGCGCCTACGAGCAGTACTTC
V gene: TRBV7-8; D gene: TRBD2; clone size: many; J gene: TRBJ2-5; CDR3 protein: CASSRQREERGYF; CDR3 DNA: TGTGCCAGCAGCCGTCAGCGGGAGGAGAGAGGGTACTTC
V gene: TRBV12-3/TRBV12-4; D gene: TRBD1; clone size: many; J gene: TRBJ1-1; CDR3 protein: CASSLFFGDSLNTEAFF; CDR3 DNA: TGTGCCAGCAGTTTATTTTTTGGGGACAGCCTGAACACTGAAGCTTTCTTT
V gene: TRBV2; D gene: TRBD2; clone size: many; J gene: TRBJ2-7; CDR3 protein: CASNKPTSGRAYEQYF; CDR3 DNA: TGTGCCAGCAATAAGCCCACTAGCGGGAGGGCCTACGAGCAGTACTTC
V gene: TRBV28; D gene: TRBD1; clone size: many; J gene: TRBJ1-5; CDR3 protein: CASSGGQGNQPQHF; CDR3 DNA: TGTGCCAGCAGTGGTGGACAGGGGAATCAGCCCCAGCATTTT
V gene: TRBV30; D gene: .; clone size: .; J gene: TRBJ1-5; CDR3 protein: CAWNREAGNQPQHF; CDR3 DNA: TGTGCCTGGAACAGGGAGGCGGGGAATCAGCCCCAGCATTTT
V gene: TRBV20-1; D gene: .; clone size: many; J gene: TRBJ2-1; CDR3 protein: CSARSHPREGDDNEQFF; CDR3 DNA: TGCAGTGCTAGATCCCATCCACGGGAAGGAGATGACAATGAGCAGTTCTTC
V gene: TRBV2; D gene: TRBD2; clone size: many; J gene: TRBJ2-2; CDR3 protein: CASSRLAGGPNTGELFF; CDR3 DNA: TGTGCCAGCAGTCGACTAGCGGGAGGGCCGAACACCGGGGAGCTGTTTTTT
V gene: TRBV7-2; D gene: TRBD1; clone size: many; J gene: TRBJ2-1; CDR3 protein: CASSLGTGPEQFF; CDR3 DNA: TGTGCCAGCAGCTTAGGGACAGGGCCTGAGCAGTTCTTC
V gene: TRBV28; D gene: TRBD1; clone size: .; J gene: TRBJ2-7; CDR3 protein: CASSLTGTEAYEQYF; CDR3 DNA: TGTGCCAGCAGCCTAACCGGGACAGAGGCCTACGAGCAGTACTTC
V gene: TRBV9; D gene: TRBD2; clone size: many; J gene: TRBJ2-7; CDR3 protein: CASSQASGFYEQYF; CDR3 DNA: TGTGCCAGCAGCCAGGCTAGCGGATTCTACGAGCAGTACTTC
V gene: TRBV28; D gene: TRBD1; clone size: .; J gene: TRBJ1-1; CDR3 protein: CASSPSGTGEEWTEAFF; CDR3 DNA: TGTGCCAGCAGTCCCTCCGGGACAGGGGAGGAGTGGACTGAAGCTTTCTTT
V gene: TRBV6-1; D gene: TRBD1; clone size: many; J gene: TRBJ2-1; CDR3 protein: CAIPGQGRGGSDDNEQFF; CDR3 DNA: TGTGCCATCCCGGGACAGGGGAGGGGCGGGAGCGATGACAATGAGCAGTTCTTC
V gene: TRBV12-3/TRBV12-4; D gene: TRBD2; clone size: many; J gene: TRBJ2-1; CDR3 protein: CASSSGGGTPLDNEQFF; CDR3 DNA: TGTGCCAGCAGCTCCGGGGGGGGAACCCCGCTTGACAATGAGCAGTTCTTC
V gene: TRBV24-1; D gene: TRBD2; clone size: .; J gene: TRBJ2-5; CDR3 protein: CATSARRLAGDNQETQYF; CDR3 DNA: TGTGCCACCAGTGCCCGCCGACTAGCGGGAGACAACCAAGAGACCCAGTACTTC
V gene: TRBV7-6; D gene: .; clone size: few; J gene: TRBJ1-1; CDR3 protein: CASSLDSMGSTEAFF; CDR3 DNA: TGTGCCAGCAGCTTAGATTCAATGGGAAGCACTGAAGCTTTCTTT
V gene: TRBV11-2; D gene: TRBD2; clone size: many; J gene: TRBJ2-7; CDR3 protein: CASSLLGLAGPEQYF; CDR3 DNA: TGTGCCAGCAGCTTACTTGGACTAGCGGGACCAGAGCAGTACTTC
V gene: TRBV7-2; D gene: TRBD2; clone size: many; J gene: TRBJ2-5; CDR3 protein: CASSFPGGQINQYF; CDR3 DNA: TGTGCCAGCAGCTTTCCGGGAGGCCAGATAAACCAGTACTTC
V gene: TRBV4-1; D gene: TRBD1; clone size: many; J gene: TRBJ2-7; CDR3 protein: CASSQVRDSTYEQYF; CDR3 DNA: TGCGCCAGCAGCCAAGTCCGGGACAGTACCTACGAGCAGTACTTC
V gene: TRBV9; D gene: .; clone size: .; J gene: TRBJ2-1; CDR3 protein: CASSATRNEQFF; CDR3 DNA: TGTGCCAGCAGCGCCACTAGGAATGAGCAGTTCTTC
V gene: TRBV20-1; D gene: .; clone size: many; J gene: TRBJ2-3; CDR3 protein: CSAREVRGTDTQYF; CDR3 DNA: TGCAGTGCTAGAGAGGTCCGGGGCACAGATACGCAGTATTTT
V gene: TRBV7-2; D gene: .; clone size: many; J gene: TRBJ2-2; CDR3 protein: CASSLGGQGPGELFF; CDR3 DNA: TGTGCCAGCAGCTTAGGAGGGCAGGGGCCCGGGGAGCTGTTTTTT
V gene: TRBV20-1; D gene: .; clone size: many; J gene: TRBJ1-4; CDR3 protein: CSARDLGDEKLFF; CDR3 DNA: TGCAGTGCTAGAGATTTGGGGGATGAAAAACTGTTTTTT
V gene: TRBV3-1; D gene: TRBD2; clone size: .; J gene: TRBJ2-1; CDR3 protein: CASSQLSSGRDEQFF; CDR3 DNA: TGTGCCAGCAGCCAATTATCTAGCGGGAGGGACGAGCAGTTCTTC